This record concerns one T cell receptor (beta chain) sequence. These data are taken from a study of T cells in Graves' hyperthyroidism and ophthalmopathy. Authors of the study amplified TCR beta CDR3 regions from RNA transcripts. The TCR CDR3 first-round RT-PCR relied on the HTBI primer set. Each CDR3 protein is one row after TCRdb ran MiXCR on the multiplex PCR reads. The sample carries about 260,000 distinct CDR3 sequences, less than 20% recorded once. The junction had 6 bases not matched to a gene; V was cut back by 7 bases and J by 5 bases. The CDR3 is 14 amino acids. Germline-derived CDR1 and CDR2 are ENHRY and SYGVKD.

The receptor was isolated from a woman aged 18-30 years with Graves' ophthalmopathy. Sequences were obtained from blood. The rearrangement joins TRBV10-3 to TRBJ2-2; 8 nucleotides line up with TRBD2. CDR3 nucleotide sequence: TGTGCCATCATCAGCGGGGGTAGGACCGGGGAGCTGTTTTTT. This gives the protein CAIISGGRTGELFF.